These T cell receptor beta chains were read from a single sample in a study of T cell responses to AZD1222 COVID-19 vaccine. Produced via immunoSEQ multiplex PCR; TCRdb's table is partial and in-frame only. The sample shows about 110,000 clones, approximately 89% of them seen only once. The material was peripheral blood, obtained on day 0 of MenACWY control vaccination. The receptor source for this set is an adult in good health. Each CDR3 is given with its conserved first and last residue. D genes are given only for firm matches. Not all rows give a size; the values are once, few, many and, for expanded clones, a class.

clone_size: -; j_call: TRBJ1-3; d_call: -; v_call: TRBV4-1; cdr3_nt: TGCGCCAGCAGCCAAGATCTGGGGTCTCCAGGAAACACCATATATTTT; cdr3_aa: CASSQDLGSPGNTIYF
clone_size: -; j_call: TRBJ2-2; d_call: TRBD1; v_call: TRBV5-1; cdr3_nt: TGCGCCAGCAGCGGACAGGGGAACACCGGGGAGCTGTTTTTT; cdr3_aa: CASSGQGNTGELFF
clone_size: -; j_call: TRBJ2-7; d_call: -; v_call: TRBV9; cdr3_nt: TGTGCCAGCAGCGTAGATCGCGCGGGACCCTACGAGCAGTACTTC; cdr3_aa: CASSVDRAGPYEQYF
clone_size: -; j_call: TRBJ2-1; d_call: -; v_call: TRBV6-1; cdr3_nt: TGTGCCAGCAGTGACGGGGGAACAGCCTACAATGAGCAGTTCTTC; cdr3_aa: CASSDGGTAYNEQFF
clone_size: -; j_call: TRBJ2-2; d_call: TRBD1; v_call: TRBV5-6; cdr3_nt: TGTGCCAGCAGCTTTGGGGGACAGGGAACCGGGGAGCTGTTTTTT; cdr3_aa: CASSFGGQGTGELFF
clone_size: -; j_call: TRBJ1-6; d_call: TRBD1; v_call: TRBV6-4; cdr3_nt: TGTGCCAGCAGGGGAGACAGGGAGAATTCACCCCTCCACTTT; cdr3_aa: CASRGDRENSPLHF
clone_size: -; j_call: TRBJ2-1; d_call: -; v_call: TRBV4-3; cdr3_nt: TGCGCCAGCAGCCAAGCAGGGCTATCCTACAATGAGCAGTTCTTC; cdr3_aa: CASSQAGLSYNEQFF
clone_size: -; j_call: TRBJ2-1; d_call: -; v_call: TRBV9; cdr3_nt: TGTGCCAGCAGCGTAGTGTCGGCGGGGTTTAGCTCTGAGCAGTTCTTC; cdr3_aa: CASSVVSAGFSSEQFF
clone_size: -; j_call: TRBJ2-7; d_call: -; v_call: TRBV10-3; cdr3_nt: TGTGCCATCAGTGGGACTACCTCCATCTCCTACGAGCAGTACTTC; cdr3_aa: CAISGTTSISYEQYF
clone_size: -; j_call: TRBJ2-1; d_call: -; v_call: TRBV6-2/TRBV6-3; cdr3_nt: TGTGCCAGCAGCCCGGGGTATGAGCAGTTCTTC; cdr3_aa: CASSPGYEQFF
clone_size: once; j_call: TRBJ1-2; d_call: -; v_call: TRBV19; cdr3_nt: TGTGCCAGTAGGAGGGCCGACGGGAACTATGGCTACACCTTC; cdr3_aa: CASRRADGNYGYTF
clone_size: -; j_call: TRBJ1-1; d_call: TRBD1; v_call: TRBV6-5; cdr3_nt: TGTGCCAGCAGTTTCAACTGGGGGACAGGGATCACTGAAGCTTTCTTT; cdr3_aa: CASSFNWGTGITEAFF
clone_size: -; j_call: TRBJ1-1; d_call: -; v_call: TRBV7-3; cdr3_nt: TGTGCCAGCAGCACCGGTCCCATCACTGAAGCTTTCTTT; cdr3_aa: CASSTGPITEAFF
clone_size: -; j_call: TRBJ2-1; d_call: TRBD2; v_call: TRBV9; cdr3_nt: TGTGCCAGCAGCGTAAGCGGGGGCTCTGAGCAGTTCTTC; cdr3_aa: CASSVSGGSEQFF
clone_size: -; j_call: TRBJ2-7; d_call: -; v_call: TRBV9; cdr3_nt: TGTGCCAGCAGCGTAGATCCTAGCTCCTACGAGCAGTACTTC; cdr3_aa: CASSVDPSSYEQYF
clone_size: few; j_call: TRBJ1-5; d_call: -; v_call: TRBV7-3; cdr3_nt: TGTGCCAGCAGCTTAAGGCAGGGTTCGAGGGGCAATCAGCCCCAGCATTTT; cdr3_aa: CASSLRQGSRGNQPQHF
clone_size: -; j_call: TRBJ2-7; d_call: -; v_call: TRBV4-1; cdr3_nt: TGCGCCAGCAGCCGTAAAGGTAACTACGAGCAGTACTTC; cdr3_aa: CASSRKGNYEQYF
clone_size: few; j_call: TRBJ2-2; d_call: TRBD2; v_call: TRBV4-1; cdr3_nt: TGCGCCAGCAGCCAAGAGGGGGGGACGGCCGGGGAGCTGTTTTTT; cdr3_aa: CASSQEGGTAGELFF
clone_size: -; j_call: TRBJ2-5; d_call: TRBD2; v_call: TRBV3-1/TRBV3-2; cdr3_nt: TGTGCCAGCAGCTTAGCGGGGGCGGGGGAGACCCAGTACTTC; cdr3_aa: CASSLAGAGETQYF
clone_size: -; j_call: TRBJ1-1; d_call: TRBD1; v_call: TRBV19; cdr3_nt: TGTGCCAGTAGTGCCAGGACAGGGAGCTATGAAGCTTTCTTT; cdr3_aa: CASSARTGSYEAFF
clone_size: -; j_call: TRBJ2-3; d_call: TRBD2; v_call: TRBV28; cdr3_nt: TGTGCCAGCAGTTTAAGGGCCGGGGGGGGCACAGATACGCAGTATTTT; cdr3_aa: CASSLRAGGGTDTQYF
clone_size: few; j_call: TRBJ1-1; d_call: TRBD1; v_call: TRBV10-3; cdr3_nt: TGTGCCATCAGTGGGACAGGGGTCCCTGAAGCTTTCTTT; cdr3_aa: CAISGTGVPEAFF
clone_size: -; j_call: TRBJ1-2; d_call: -; v_call: TRBV7-2; cdr3_nt: TGTGCCAGCAGCTTAGGGAGTGAGACAGCTTATGGCTACACCTTC; cdr3_aa: CASSLGSETAYGYTF
clone_size: -; j_call: TRBJ1-1; d_call: -; v_call: TRBV5-1; cdr3_nt: TGCGCCAGCAGCGCAGAGCTGAACACTGAAGCTTTCTTT; cdr3_aa: CASSAELNTEAFF
clone_size: -; j_call: TRBJ2-3; d_call: TRBD1; v_call: TRBV28; cdr3_nt: TGTGCCAGCAGTTTAGTCAGGGGGCGTAATACGCAGTATTTT; cdr3_aa: CASSLVRGRNTQYF
clone_size: -; j_call: TRBJ2-5; d_call: TRBD2; v_call: TRBV27; cdr3_nt: TGTGCCAGCAGTTTATGGGCGGGGGGAGAGACCCAGTACTTC; cdr3_aa: CASSLWAGGETQYF
clone_size: -; j_call: TRBJ2-5; d_call: TRBD2; v_call: TRBV6-1; cdr3_nt: TGTGCCAGCAGTGAACTAGCGGGGAATCAAGAGACCCAGTACTTC; cdr3_aa: CASSELAGNQETQYF
clone_size: -; j_call: TRBJ1-5; d_call: -; v_call: TRBV24-1; cdr3_nt: TGTGCCACCAGTGGCATTAGCAATCAGCCCCAGCATTTT; cdr3_aa: CATSGISNQPQHF
clone_size: -; j_call: TRBJ1-2; d_call: -; v_call: TRBV2; cdr3_nt: TGTGCCAGCAGTGAAGCGGACAGCTACGGCTATGGCTACACCTTC; cdr3_aa: CASSEADSYGYGYTF
clone_size: once; j_call: TRBJ2-7; d_call: -; v_call: TRBV10-3; cdr3_nt: TGTGCCATCGGGGAGAGGGTCGGGACCCTACGATTC; cdr3_aa: CAIGERVGTLRF